The rows below give T cell receptor beta chains drawn from one sample of a study of regulatory T cells in long-lasting Graves disease. TCRdb passed the multiplex PCR reads through MiXCR, listing each CDR3 protein once. Found here are hundreds of thousands of distinct CDR3 sequences, over 15% of them singletons; the top ten hold about 40%. The specimen was peripheral blood mononuclear cells (PBMCs), collected at new diagnosis, from a patient treated with antithyroid drugs. The source is a female donor with Graves disease. Each CDR3 is given with its conserved first and last residue. A D gene is named only where the DNA matches it firmly. Size tells how often a clone was seen (once, few, many) or the class of an expanded clone, and some rows leave it out.

clone_size j_call v_call d_call cdr3_nt cdr3_aa
. TRBJ2-3 TRBV5-1 TRBD2 TGCGCCAGCAGCGGGACTAGCGGGATGTTAGATACGCAGTATTTT CASSGTSGMLDTQYF
many TRBJ2-7 TRBV10-3 . TGTGCCATCAGTGAATCAGGGGCCGGACGAGTTGGCGAGCAGTACTTC CAISESGAGRVGEQYF
. TRBJ2-6 TRBV5-4 . TGTGCCAGCAGCTTCAGAGACAGCATGATGACTTTC CASSFRDSMMTF
few TRBJ2-7 TRBV6-1 . TGTGCCACCCGAGCGCGGCAGGGCAACTACGAGCAGTACTTC CATRARQGNYEQYF
. TRBJ1-2 TRBV28 . TGTGCCAGCAGCATCCTCGGCGGGGTGTATGGCTACACCTTC CASSILGGVYGYTF
many TRBJ2-1 TRBV28 TRBD2 TGTGCCAGCGGGACTAGTTTCCCTTACAATGAGCAGTTCTTC CASGTSFPYNEQFF
many TRBJ1-1 TRBV7-8 . TGTGCCAGCAGCTTAGGTATCATCCTGAACACTGAAGCTTTCTTT CASSLGIILNTEAFF
few TRBJ2-5 TRBV11-2 . TGTGCCAGCAGCTTGGCGGTAGTTCAAGAGACCCAGTACTTC CASSLAVVQETQYF
many TRBJ2-1 TRBV6-1 TRBD1 TGTGCCAGCAGCTCCTCCGGGACAGGCTACAATGAGCAGTTCTTC CASSSSGTGYNEQFF
few TRBJ2-2 TRBV19 TRBD1 TGTGCCAGCCGGGACAGGGGGCGTGTCGGGGAGCTGTTTTTT CASRDRGRVGELFF
many TRBJ1-4 TRBV3-1 TRBD1 TGTGCCAGCAGCCAAGATCTTGGACAGGGGGAAAAACTGTTTTTT CASSQDLGQGEKLFF
. TRBJ2-5 TRBV18 TRBD2 TGTGCCAGCAGACTAGCGGGAGGCAGAGAGACCCAGTACTTC CASRLAGGRETQYF
few TRBJ1-1 TRBV12-3/TRBV12-4 . TGTGCCAGCAGTTTAAGGAATGGACGGGGGTTTGCGGTTGAAGCTTTCTTT CASSLRNGRGFAVEAFF
few TRBJ2-3 TRBV10-1 . TGCGCCAGCAGCGACGATTTGCAGGGGAGGACAGATACGCAGTATTTT CASSDDLQGRTDTQYF
many TRBJ2-1 TRBV20-1 . TGCAGTGCTGTAGGGGTTTTTAACAATGAGCAGTTCTTC CSAVGVFNNEQFF
many TRBJ2-7 TRBV6-1 TRBD2 TGTGCCAGCAGTGAAGGACTAGCGGAACTCTACGAGCAGTACTTC CASSEGLAELYEQYF
many TRBJ2-1 TRBV27 . TGTGCCAGCAGTTTCGGGGCCTACAATGAGCAGTTCTTC CASSFGAYNEQFF
few TRBJ2-6 TRBV29-1 TRBD1 TGCAGCGTTGACTCGGGGACAGGGCCCTCTGGGGCCAACGTCCTGACTTTC CSVDSGTGPSGANVLTF
many TRBJ2-1 TRBV24-1 . TGTGCCCCTCCCGAAGGGCCGTACAATGAGCAGTTCTTC CAPPEGPYNEQFF
. TRBJ2-1 TRBV4-1 TRBD1 TGCGCCAGCAGCCACACAGGGGGCTCCTACAATGAGCAGTTCTTC CASSHTGGSYNEQFF
many TRBJ1-4 TRBV12-3/TRBV12-4 TRBD1 TGTGCCAGCAGAAAGGGGACAGTGGAGAAACTGTTTTTT CASRKGTVEKLFF
many TRBJ2-1 TRBV27 TRBD2 TGTGCCAGCAGTTCTCAAACGGGACTAGCGGGAGGGGTTTACAATGAGCAGTTCTTC CASSSQTGLAGGVYNEQFF
many TRBJ1-1 TRBV30 . TGTGCCTGGAGATCGGGATGGAGCACTGAAGCTTTCTTT CAWRSGWSTEAFF
many TRBJ2-7 TRBV28 TRBD2 TGTGCCAGCACCCGCGGCGGGAGGTACGAGCAGTACTTC CASTRGGRYEQYF
many TRBJ2-3 TRBV19 . TGTGCCAGTAGTATAGGTCGGACGGCCACAGATACGCAGTATTTT CASSIGRTATDTQYF
many TRBJ2-1 TRBV7-9 . TGTGCCAGCAGCTTAGCGGGTGTTGACAATGAGCAGTTCTTC CASSLAGVDNEQFF
many TRBJ1-4 TRBV10-2 TRBD1 TGCGCCAGCAGTGAAGGACAGGGCTATGAAAAACTGTTTTTT CASSEGQGYEKLFF
many TRBJ2-1 TRBV19 . TGTGCCAGTAGTCCGGCCGCCGGCTCCTACAATGAGCAGTTCTTC CASSPAAGSYNEQFF
many TRBJ2-7 TRBV30 . TGTGCCTGGAGTGTACGGGGCGAGCAGTACTTC CAWSVRGEQYF
many TRBJ1-1 TRBV28 . TGTGCCAGCAGTCAACGGGGGAACACTGAAGCTTTCTTT CASSQRGNTEAFF
many TRBJ1-2 TRBV5-1 . TGCGCCAGCAGCTTGCTACAAAACTATGGCTACACCTTC CASSLLQNYGYTF
few TRBJ2-2 TRBV5-1 . TGCGCCAGCACCCTCGACCCGAACACCGGGGAGCTGTTTTTT CASTLDPNTGELFF
many TRBJ1-5 TRBV19 . TGTGCCAGTCGGAGTCAGGGCAGGGTCAATCAGCCCCAGCATTTT CASRSQGRVNQPQHF
many TRBJ1-3 TRBV30 . TGTGCCTGGAGGGTTACACCAGGAAACACCATATATTTT CAWRVTPGNTIYF
many TRBJ2-7 TRBV2 TRBD2 TGTGCCAGCAGCGTAGCGGGAGCCTACGAGCAGTACTTC CASSVAGAYEQYF
many TRBJ1-2 TRBV7-9 . TGTGCCAGCAGCAACCGACGGACTAACTATGGCTACACCTTC CASSNRRTNYGYTF
many TRBJ2-5 TRBV6-1 TRBD2 TGTGCCAGCAGTCCGGGACTAGCCCTAGAGACCCAGTACTTC CASSPGLALETQYF
many TRBJ1-6 TRBV28 TRBD1 TGTGCCAGCAGTTCCAGGGGGCGCGGATCACCCCTCCACTTT CASSSRGRGSPLHF
few TRBJ2-1 TRBV18 TRBD2 TGTGCCAGCTCACCTTTAGCGGGATTGATAGACAATGAGCAGTTCTTC CASSPLAGLIDNEQFF
few TRBJ1-1 TRBV7-9 . TGTGCCAGCAGCTCGGGGGACGGGGCGAACACTGAAGCTTTCTTT CASSSGDGANTEAFF
many TRBJ2-5 TRBV2 TRBD1 TGTGCCAGCAGCTTAGACAGGGAAGAGACCCAGTACTTC CASSLDREETQYF
. TRBJ2-7 TRBV29-1 TRBD2 TGCAGCGGGCGACTAGCGGGAGCCCACGAGCAGTACTTC CSGRLAGAHEQYF
. TRBJ2-7 TRBV10-3 TRBD1 TGTGCCATCAGCTCGGGACAGTCCTACGAGCAGTACTTC CAISSGQSYEQYF
. TRBJ2-3 TRBV3-1 . TGTGCCAGCAGCCAAGACACGAAGCAGTATTTT CASSQDTKQYF
many TRBJ2-5 TRBV20-1 . TGCAGTGCTCGGCACGTAGCGGTTACGCAAGAGACCCAGTACTTC CSARHVAVTQETQYF
many TRBJ2-1 TRBV12-3/TRBV12-4 . TGTGCCAGCAGTCCCACTCGGAGGCAGGGCGACAATGAGCAGTTCTTC CASSPTRRQGDNEQFF
many TRBJ2-3 TRBV5-1 TRBD2 TGCGCCAGCAGCTTGACTCCGGGAGGGCCGGGAACGGATACGCAGTATTTT CASSLTPGGPGTDTQYF
many TRBJ2-7 TRBV6-2/TRBV6-3 TRBD2 TGTGCCAGCAGTTACAGGAAGGGCGGGAGGGCCCACGAGCAGTACTTC CASSYRKGGRAHEQYF
many TRBJ2-5 TRBV6-2/TRBV6-3 . TGTGCCAGCAGTTTTACTAGCTCGTTGGAGACCCAGTACTTC CASSFTSSLETQYF
many TRBJ2-3 TRBV7-9 . TGTGCCAGCAGCTTAGCAGGGTGGAATACGCAGTATTTT CASSLAGWNTQYF
many TRBJ2-5 TRBV7-8 . TGTGCCAGCAGCAAAAGACTAGGGGAGACCCAGTACTTC CASSKRLGETQYF
many TRBJ2-3 TRBV12-3/TRBV12-4 TRBD2 TGTGCCAGCAGTCTAGCGGGGCCCAACACAGATACGCAGTATTTT CASSLAGPNTDTQYF
many TRBJ2-1 TRBV6-1 . TGTGCCAGCAGGACGATCGGCGAGCAGTTCTTC CASRTIGEQFF